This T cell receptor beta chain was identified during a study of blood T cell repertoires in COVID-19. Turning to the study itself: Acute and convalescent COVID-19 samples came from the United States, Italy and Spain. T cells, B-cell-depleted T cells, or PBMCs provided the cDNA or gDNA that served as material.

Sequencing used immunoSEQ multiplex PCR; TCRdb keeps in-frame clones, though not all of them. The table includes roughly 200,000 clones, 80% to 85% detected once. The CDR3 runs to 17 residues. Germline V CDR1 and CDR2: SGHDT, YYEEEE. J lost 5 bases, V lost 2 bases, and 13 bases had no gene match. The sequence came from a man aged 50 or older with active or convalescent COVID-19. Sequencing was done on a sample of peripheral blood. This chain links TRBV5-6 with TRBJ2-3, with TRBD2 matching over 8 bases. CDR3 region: CASSFSASGWRGDTQYF. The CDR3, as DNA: TGTGCCAGCAGCTTTTCCGCTAGCGGGTGGCGGGGAGATACGCAGTATTTT.